This TCR beta chain was sequenced during a study of shared clonotypes between healthy human individuals. On this clone itself: Its antigen is currently unknown.

The method was immunoSEQ multiplex PCR; TCRdb's version includes in-frame clones alone and lacks a portion of them. Here the sample spans 2 million to 2.5 million clones, around 95% being singletons. Study results and caveats: Genetic and exposure-history diversity was limited by the small donor number.

The clonotype comes from a man between 18 and 29 years old in good health. The specimen was naive CD4+ T cells sorted from blood. This sample's subset: CD45RA+ positively selected.

The CDR3 bases are TGCGCCAGCAGCCAAGTCCTTCCCACTGACAGGGTCCTACGAAACTATGGCTACACCTTC. Amino acid sequence: CASSQVLPTDRVLRNYGYTF. V usage is TRBV4-1 and J usage is TRBJ1-2; TRBD1 agrees at 7 bases. The germline V gene has CDR1 MGHRA and CDR2 YSYEKL. This CDR3 is 20 amino acids long. The V and J ends lost 1 base and 2 bases, in that order; junction bases with no gene match: 19.